The 20 T cell receptor beta chains in this list originate from one sample, sequenced in a study of blood T cells in healthy people across ages (dated by TCRdb to the mid-2010s). The library came from 5' RACE. Sequencing was performed on an Illumina HiSeq 2500. A second PCR of roughly 6 to 11 cycles was run with a J-beta primer mix and a sample-barcoded 5' primer. Clones were called with MiXCR by TCRdb after fastp trimmed the public reads at Q25, and only in-frame beta chains were retained. Each CDR3 protein appears once, grouped with its most common genes and DNA. The sample contains some 1.5 million distinct CDR3 sequences, 25% to 30% of them found a single time. The ten largest clones take up 7.7% of the sample. Sequencing was carried out using blood. These receptors were obtained from a woman aged 30 to 39 in good health.

This chain uses TRBV6-1 with TRBJ2-4; no clear D. The J call may be mistaken, given a closer DNA end match to TRBJ2-7. The CDR3 loop spans 13 amino acids. Germline V gives CDR1 MNHNS, CDR2 SASEGT. CDR3 nucleotide sequence: TGTGCCAGCAGTGAAATCCGGTTGGACGAGCAGTACTTC. It is translated as CASSEIRLDEQYF.

V usage is TRBV3-1 and J usage is TRBJ2-6; D may match TRBD1 or TRBD2 (5 bases each). From germline, CDR1 is LGHDT and CDR2 YNNKEL (reference sequence). V lost 6 bases and J lost 6, with 15 bases in between. This CDR3 is 15 amino acids long. The CDR3 spells CASSPRRGQANVLTF. Here the CDR3 DNA reads TGTGCCAGCAGTCCCCGTCGGGGCCAGGCCAACGTCCTGACTTTC.

The table lists this clonotype with a few counts. The CDR3 DNA reads as TGCGCCAGCAGCAAAACAGGGGGCTACGAGCGGTACTTC. Translation: CASSKTGGYERYF. The chain joins TRBV5-1 to TRBJ2-5, with 9 nucleotides matching TRBD1. The CDR3 loop spans 13 amino acids. Germline lookup yields CDR1 SGHRS and CDR2 YFSETQ. After removal of 4 bases from V and 13 bases from J, the junction contained 11 bases not matched to a gene.

The sample holds one count of this clonotype. CDR3 DNA sequence: TGTGCCAGCTCACCACCGGGACTAGCGGAGGAGGAGCAGTTCTTC. This sequence encodes CASSPPGLAEEEQFF. This chain links TRBV18 with TRBJ2-1, with 11 nucleotides matching TRBD2. Germline values: CDR1 KGHSH, CDR2 LQKENI. The CDR3 length is 15 residues. V was clipped by 0 bases and J by 10 bases; unmatched bases: 5.

The rearrangement joins TRBV28 to TRBJ2-1; TRBD2 agrees at 14 bases. The V gene's germline CDR1 is MDHEN and CDR2 SYDVKM. With 8 bases clipped from V and 10 bases from J, the junction kept 13 bases outside the gene matches. The length of the CDR3 is 16 residues. The chain's CDR3 is CASAPTGLAGGGEQFF. As DNA, the CDR3 is TGTGCCAGCGCCCCCACCGGACTAGCGGGAGGAGGGGAGCAGTTCTTC.

Points on this clonotype: The junction departs from the called germline gene at one end, perhaps through a read error. The chain couples TRBV7-2 to TRBJ2-2; perhaps TRBD2 as D (5 bases). Germline CDR1 SGHTA, CDR2 FQGNSA. The CDR3 extends over 14 amino acids. The chain's CDR3 is CASSPGVHTGERFF. CDR3 nucleotide sequence: TGTGCCAGCAGCCCGGGCGTACACACCGGGGAGCGGTTTTTT.

Regarding this clonotype: This CDR3 fails to terminate in the conserved phenylalanine or tryptophan, so it likely reflects a read error. V usage is TRBV5-6 and J usage is TRBJ1-4, with TRBD1 as a possible D gene (5 bases). The CDR3 is made up of 14 amino acids. Germline CDR1 is SGHDT and CDR2 is YYEEEE. Trimming stripped 4 bases from V and 5 bases from J, with 12 bases between. The CDR3 bases are TGTGCCAGCAGCCCCCGGGACCGGAATGAAAAACTGTTTTGT. Its translation: CASSPRDRNEKLFC.

The sample holds a few counts of this clonotype. V is TRBV10-1 and J is TRBJ2-1; tentatively, D is TRBD2 (6 bases). Trimming removed 4 bases at V and 12 bases at J, with 13 bases between. Germline loops: CDR1 WNHNN, CDR2 SYGVQD (reference sequence). The CDR3 has 12 residues. CDR3 sequence: CASSGPGTRQFF. CDR3 coding DNA: TGCGCCAGCAGTGGGCCCGGGACTCGGCAGTTCTTC.

This clonotype was seen ten or more times. This chain joins TRBV7-6 and TRBJ2-1; a weak D match, TRBD1 (6 bases). Trimming shortened V by 1 base and J by 5 bases, and 6 bases separated the two germline ends. Germline V gives CDR1 SGHVS, CDR2 FNYEAQ. The CDR3 loop spans 13 amino acids. CDR3 sequence reads: CASSLDRDNEQFF. CDR3 in DNA: TGTGCCAGCAGCTTAGACAGGGACAATGAGCAGTTCTTC.

The V and J genes are TRBV20-1 and TRBJ2-7, with 10 bases lining up with TRBD2. The J call is doubtful: the DNA matches TRBJ2-5 better. This CDR3 has 14 amino acids. The germline gives CDR1 DFQATT, CDR2 SNEGSKA (reference sequence). The CDR3 is CSAPSGGAPETQYF. The CDR3 region has the DNA TGCAGTGCACCCAGCGGGGGGGCCCCGGAGACCCAGTACTTC.

This clonotype came up many times. The genes are TRBV2 and TRBJ1-2; TRBD1 agrees at 7 bases. The CDR3 totals 13 residues. Germline assignment: CDR1 SNHLY and CDR2 FYNNEI. Trimming cost V 7 bases and J 5 bases; bases outside gene matches: 7. CDR3 sequence reads: CASKSQGFYGYTF. CDR3 bases: TGTGCCAGCAAGTCACAGGGGTTTTATGGCTACACCTTC.

The V call is TRBV3-1, the J call TRBJ2-7; no firm D call. The V end was cut by 8 bases, the J end by 0 bases, with 11 bases between. The germline V gene has CDR1 LGHDT and CDR2 YNNKEL (reference sequence). This CDR3 region has 13 residues. The CDR3 DNA is TGTGCCAGCGGTAATCGGATCTCCTACGAGCAGTACTTC. It yields the protein CASGNRISYEQYF.

The V call is TRBV28, the J call TRBJ1-2; no clear D gene. Looked up from germline, CDR1 is MDHEN and CDR2 is SYDVKM. Between the trimmed V and J ends, which lost 2 bases and 8 bases, there was a span of 15 bases. The CDR3 has 14 amino acids. The CDR3 sequence: CASSLEQSAGGYTF. DNA for the CDR3: TGTGCCAGCAGTTTAGAACAGTCCGCGGGAGGCTACACCTTC.

The chain links TRBV7-6 to TRBJ2-7; 10 bases match TRBD1. CDR3 length equals 17 residues. With V trimmed by 5 bases and J by 1 base, 11 bases remained unmatched. Germline V gives CDR1 SGHVS, CDR2 FNYEAQ. The CDR3 region is CASSDTTGTGVSYEQYF. The CDR3 DNA follows: TGTGCCAGCAGCGATACCACCGGGACAGGGGTGTCCTACGAGCAGTACTTC.

Concerning this clonotype: A single base separates this from a much larger clone, so it may be a read error. The chain uses TRBV5-1 and TRBJ2-5; D might be TRBD2 (5 bases). The CDR3 is 14 residues long. Per the germline V gene, CDR1 is SGHRS and CDR2 is YFSETQ. The DNA for the CDR3 is TGCGCCTGCAGCTTGGAAATGGGCGGGGAGACCCAGTACTTC. Residues: CACSLEMGGETQYF.

The J gene is TRBJ1-2, the V gene TRBV7-2; weak D call: TRBD1 (5 bases). Trimming removed 5 bases at V and 7 bases at J, with 17 bases between. Looked up from germline, CDR1 is SGHTA and CDR2 is FQGNSA. This CDR3 region has 14 residues. CDR3 sequence reads: CASSPLGPRGGYTF. CDR3 sequence (DNA): TGTGCCAGCAGCCCACTGGGGCCGAGGGGTGGCTACACCTTC.

Here the CDR3 reads CASRIGTDFYNEQFF. CDR3 nucleotides: TGTGCCAGCAGAATAGGGACGGATTTCTACAATGAGCAGTTCTTC. The V call is TRBV27, the J call TRBJ2-1, with D perhaps assigned TRBD1 or TRBD2 (5 bases each). The CDR3 covers 15 residues. In germline, CDR1 is MNHEY, CDR2 SMNVEV (reference sequence). V shed 6 bases and J shed 3 bases, with 15 bases lying between them.

Ten or more counts support this clonotype. This chain connects TRBV27 to TRBJ2-7; D is perhaps TRBD2 (5 bases). Deletions cut 2 bases from V and 6 bases from J, with 14 bases between. The CDR3 sequence is 14 residues long. Germline values: CDR1 MNHEY, CDR2 SMNVEV (reference sequence). Written as DNA, the CDR3 is TGTGCCAGCAGTTTAGCTCCGGGATCGGTCGAGCAGTACTTC. Translation gives CASSLAPGSVEQYF.

A word on this clonotype: A much larger clone sits a single nucleotide away, making a read error possible. The V gene is TRBV4-1, the J gene TRBJ2-7, with D possibly TRBD2 on 5 matching bases. The ends were cut back, 0 bases at V and 2 bases at J, with 14 bases in the middle. CDR1 is MGHRA and CDR2 is YSYEKL in the germline V gene. This CDR3 is built from 16 residues. CDR3: CASSQDLTGSAYEQYF. The DNA for the CDR3 is TGCGCCAGCAGCCAAGATTTAACGGGGAGCGCCTACGAGCAGTACTTC.

The J gene is TRBJ1-2, the V gene TRBV28; D is unclear. Trimming removed 3 bases from V and 3 bases from J, with 11 bases in between. Germline CDR1 MDHEN, CDR2 SYDVKM. This CDR3 is built from 14 residues. The chain's CDR3 is CASSFLGGDYGYTF. CDR3 sequence (DNA): TGTGCCAGCAGTTTCCTGGGAGGAGACTATGGCTACACCTTC.